Shown below are 24 T cell receptor beta chains from a single sample sequenced in a study of cytomegalovirus exposure and HLA in healthy donors. PCR amplification relied on 60 Vbeta primers (plus 13 Jbeta primers). Assay: immunoSEQ multiplex PCR; the TCRdb copy retains only in-frame clones and omits some. The data hold some 74,000 clones, with 65% to 70% observed a single time. The specimen sequenced was PBMCs. These receptors originate from a middle-aged man in good health and CMV-seropositive.

This clone occurred a few times. V and J are TRBV2 and TRBJ1-2; TRBD1 agrees at 7 bases. The J segment lost 4 bases and the V segment lost 7 bases, leaving 6 bases of the junction unmatched. The length of the CDR3 is 13 residues. Germline loops: CDR1 SNHLY, CDR2 FYNNEI. The CDR3 DNA follows: TGTGCCAGCAAGACCGGGACAGTCTATGGCTACACCTTC. This gives the protein CASKTGTVYGYTF.

This clone came up a few times. The chain is built from TRBV6-5 and TRBJ1-6; 8 positions agree with TRBD1. V lost 0 bases and J lost 7; bases outside the gene matches: 2. The CDR3 runs 15 residues. Germline V gene lookup returns CDR1 MNHEY and CDR2 SVGAGI. CDR3 region: CASSYSQGANSPLHF. CDR3 nucleotide sequence: TGTGCCAGCAGTTACTCGCAGGGGGCAAATTCACCCCTCCACTTT.

The CDR3 nucleotides read TGCGCCAGCAGCTTGGACCCTAGCGGGGGGACCAATGAGCAGTTCTTC. Residues: CASSLDPSGGTNEQFF. This chain uses TRBV5-1 with TRBJ2-1, with TRBD2 matching over 11 bases. CDR1 is SGHRS, CDR2 YFSETQ, per germline. With V trimmed by 0 bases and J by 6 bases, 5 bases remained unmatched. CDR3 length: 16 amino acids.

This clone turned up a few times. The rearrangement joins TRBV18 to TRBJ2-4; D is unclear. The CDR3 runs to 17 residues. Trimming shortened V by 3 bases and J by 0 bases, and 15 bases separated the two germline ends. Germline V gene lookup returns CDR1 KGHSH and CDR2 LQKENI. The chain's CDR3 is CASSPTPTELAKNIQYF. CDR3 nucleotide sequence: TGTGCCAGCTCACCCACCCCTACAGAGTTAGCCAAAAACATTCAGTACTTC.

The chain is built from TRBV2 and TRBJ2-4; tentatively, D is TRBD1 (6 bases). The CDR3 is 15 residues long. Between the trimmed V and J ends, which lost 6 bases and 2 bases, there was a span of 14 bases. The germline V gene has CDR1 SNHLY and CDR2 FYNNEI. The CDR3 DNA sequence: TGTGCCAGCAGCGCGCAGGGGACGACCAAAAACATTCAGTACTTC. Translating it yields CASSAQGTTKNIQYF. The full variable domain, rest sourced from reference TRBV2 and TRBJ2-4, is EPEVTQTPSHQVTQMGQEVILRCVPISNHLYFYWYRQILGQKVEFLVSFYNNEISEKSEIFDDQFSVERPDGSNFTLKIRSTKLEDSAMYFCASSAQGTTKNIQYFGAGTRLSVL.

The chain is built from TRBV28 and TRBJ1-1, with D possibly being TRBD1 (5 bases). This CDR3 contains 17 residues. Germline CDR1 MDHEN, CDR2 SYDVKM. V was cut by 6 bases and J by 7 bases, with 27 bases left in between. The CDR3 DNA follows: TGTGCCAGCAGCCTAAATTCCTGGACACCCGACGGCTATGAAGCTTTCTTT. This encodes CASSLNSWTPDGYEAFF.

This chain connects TRBV9 to TRBJ2-5; D unclear. Germline V CDR1 and CDR2: SGDLS, YYNGEE. V was shortened by 0 bases and J by 2 bases, with 11 bases between the two germline ends. The CDR3 runs 15 residues. Written as DNA, the CDR3 is TGTGCCAGCAGCGTAGGAAATGTACAGCAAGAGACCCAGTACTTC. Protein sequence: CASSVGNVQQETQYF.

The J gene is TRBJ1-1, the V gene TRBV4-3; possibly TRBD1 for D (5 bases). Trimming left V 0 bases short and J 1 base short, with 9 bases between. CDR3 size: 15 residues. CDR1 and CDR2 (germline): LGHNA, YSLEER. In DNA, the CDR3 is TGCGCCAGCAGCCAAGAAACAGGAACGAACACTGAAGCTTTCTTT. Protein: CASSQETGTNTEAFF.

The chain has TRBV30 and TRBJ2-7, with D possibly TRBD1 on 5 matching bases. The germline CDR1 and CDR2 sequences are GTSNPN and SVGIG (reference sequence). V shed 6 bases and J shed 1 base, with 13 bases lying between them. The CDR3 length is 13 residues. The DNA of the CDR3 is TGTGCCTGTCAACCTGGGGCTTCCTACGAGCAGTACTTC. Amino acid sequence: CACQPGASYEQYF.

This clone has just a few counts. The chain has TRBV6-5 and TRBJ2-5, with 7 bases aligning to TRBD2. Germline V gives CDR1 MNHEY, CDR2 SVGAGI. The CDR3 length is 12 residues. V was pared by 3 bases and J by 5 bases, with 0 bases of the junction left unmatched. CDR3 DNA: TGTGCCAGCAGTTATAGCGGGGAGACCCAGTACTTC. It encodes CASSYSGETQYF.

The J gene is TRBJ1-2, the V gene TRBV4-3, with a tentative D call TRBD1 (6 bases). This CDR3 is 15 amino acids long. In germline, CDR1 is LGHNA, CDR2 YSLEER. V was pared by 4 bases and J by 5 bases, with 17 bases between. In nucleotides, the CDR3 is TGCGCCAGCAGCCTCGGAGGAGGACAGAAGTATGGCTACACCTTC. Translated, it gives CASSLGGGQKYGYTF.

This clone was counted between two and nine times. This sample also contains other DNA sequences that code for the same CDR3. The V call is TRBV12-5, the J call TRBJ1-6, with 8 nucleotides matching TRBD1. In germline, CDR1 is LGHNT, CDR2 FRNRAP. The CDR3 runs to 15 residues. J was trimmed by 4 bases and V by 7 bases; bases with no gene match: 6. CDR3 region: CASAHRQGYNSPLHF. CDR3 nucleotide sequence: TGTGCTAGTGCTCACCGACAGGGGTATAATTCACCCCTCCACTTT.

The chain joins TRBV5-5 to TRBJ2-7; maybe TRBD1 (5 bases). In germline, CDR1 is SGHKS, CDR2 YYEKEE (reference sequence). The CDR3 has 16 amino acids. V lost 4 bases and J 3 bases, leaving 20 bases between the germline ends. This chain's CDR3 is CASSRTSGRASYEQYF. The CDR3 nucleotides read TGTGCCAGCAGCCGCACTTCCGGCAGGGCTAGCTACGAGCAGTACTTC.

This clone was observed a handful of times. The V and J genes are TRBV5-1 and TRBJ2-7; D uncertain. V gave up 7 bases and J gave up 2 bases, with 13 bases separating them. The CDR3 consists of 13 residues. Germline CDR1 is SGHRS and CDR2 is YFSETQ. The CDR3 protein is CASRPTTAYEQYF. In DNA, the CDR3 is TGCGCCAGCCGACCGACGACTGCCTACGAGCAGTACTTC.

As concerns this clone: The junction shows a germline mismatch at one end, possibly a read error. This chain joins TRBV4-1 and TRBJ1-6, with D possibly matching TRBD1 (5 bases). This CDR3 spans 13 amino acids. CDR1 is MGHRA, CDR2 YSYEKL, per germline. For the CDR3, the DNA is TGCGCCAGCGGCCATCGGGGGGATTCACCCCTCCACTTT. This encodes CASGHRGDSPLHF.

J is TRBJ1-1 and V is TRBV5-1; TRBD1 aligns across 10 bases. The V and J ends lost 4 bases and 4 bases, in that order; junction bases with no gene match: 7. CDR3 length: 15 residues. The germline CDR1 and CDR2 sequences are SGHRS and YFSETQ. This CDR3 is CASSPRTGGITEAFF. In nucleotides, the CDR3 is TGCGCCAGCAGCCCGAGGACAGGGGGGATCACTGAAGCTTTCTTT.

This clone was counted a few times. The chain carries TRBV5-1 and TRBJ1-2; 7 nucleotides align to TRBD1. The trim removed 0 bases at V and 11 bases at J, leaving 10 bases unmatched. Germline loops: CDR1 SGHRS, CDR2 YFSETQ. There are 14 residues in the CDR3. DNA for the CDR3: TGCGCCAGCAGCTTGGGGGACAGACAATATGTTTACACCTTC. It is translated as CASSLGDRQYVYTF.

CDR3 region: CASSLSYSFSGELFF. The CDR3 DNA is TGCGCCAGCAGCCTTTCCTACAGTTTTTCCGGGGAGCTGTTTTTT. The chain links TRBV4-1 to TRBJ2-2; D is uncertain. This CDR3 region has 15 residues. CDR1 is MGHRA, CDR2 YSYEKL, per germline. The germline V and J ends were trimmed by 4 bases and 6 bases, with 15 bases remaining between them.

The V and J genes are TRBV13 and TRBJ1-2; 9 bases map to TRBD1. Germline V gene lookup returns CDR1 PRHDT and CDR2 FYEKMQ (reference sequence). This CDR3 comprises 15 residues. V was clipped by 0 bases and J by 7 bases; unmatched bases: 6. CDR3 bases: TGTGCCAGCAGCTTAGGTAGGGGACAGGGCGGTGGCTACACCTTC. Protein sequence: CASSLGRGQGGGYTF.

This clone occurred a few times. The V gene is TRBV7-2, the J gene TRBJ1-2; D gene ambiguous. Germline-derived CDR1 and CDR2 are SGHTA and FQGNSA. There are 16 residues in the CDR3. V was cut by 1 base and J by 2 bases, with 14 bases left in between. DNA of the CDR3: TGTGCCAGCAGCTTAGAAAGCGTCAGTCCCAACTATGGCTACACCTTC. Protein sequence: CASSLESVSPNYGYTF. The full variable domain, with the rest looked up from reference TRBV7-2 and TRBJ1-2, is GAGVSQSPSNKVTEKGKDVELRCDPISGHTALYWYRQSLGQGLEFLIYFQGNSAPDKSGLPSDRFSAERTGGSVSTLTIQRTQQEDSAVYLCASSLESVSPNYGYTFGSGTRLTVV.

V usage is TRBV6-5 and J usage is TRBJ1-1; D remains ambiguous. V was cut by 4 bases and J by 0 bases, with 15 bases left in between. The CDR3 covers 16 residues. CDR1 is MNHEY, CDR2 SVGAGI, per germline. The CDR3: CASSSAGRTMNTEAFF. Written as DNA, the CDR3 is TGTGCCAGCAGTTCCGCGGGGAGGACCATGAACACTGAAGCTTTCTTT.

This clone was detected only once. The V gene is TRBV30, the J gene TRBJ1-1; D might be TRBD1 (6 bases). Trimming removed 0 bases at V and 5 bases at J, with 10 bases between. Germline lookup yields CDR1 GTSNPN and CDR2 SVGIG (reference sequence). The CDR3 spans 13 residues. The CDR3 DNA follows: TGTGCCTGGAGTGTAGGGGGATGGACTGAAGCTTTCTTT. This gives the protein CAWSVGGWTEAFF.

The chain recombines TRBV27 with TRBJ2-3; TRBD1 might be the D (5 bases). The V end lost 3 bases, the J end lost 4 bases, and 14 bases lay between the germline ends. The CDR3 totals 15 residues. CDR1 and CDR2 (germline): MNHEY, SMNVEV (reference sequence). CDR3 sequence (DNA): TGTGCCAGCAGTTTTAGCCCCTGGGGCGCAGATACGCAGTATTTT. This codes for CASSFSPWGADTQYF.

The rearrangement links TRBV6-5 to TRBJ1-5, with D unclear. Germline V gene sequence: CDR1 MNHEY, CDR2 SVGAGI. The CDR3 has 13 amino acids. V dropped 4 bases and J dropped 5 bases, with 9 bases sitting between them. The CDR3 protein is CASSSGFYQPQHF. For the CDR3, the DNA is TGTGCCAGCAGTTCAGGTTTTTATCAGCCCCAGCATTTT.